This record concerns one TCR beta chain sequence. The antigen is unknown. The data were obtained in a study of OX40 agonist ivuxolimab in advanced cancers. Whole-study findings and limits: Some nonresponders additionally presented with little normalized T-cell clonal expansion. With doses of 0.1 to 3.0 mg/kg, CD4+ and CD8+ blood T cells had undergone clonal expansion by week 6.

Using immunoSEQ multiplex PCR, the repertoire was profiled, and TCRdb retains in-frame clones only, with some absent. The profile covers approximately 52,000 clones, with roughly 84% appearing a single time and about 9.8% taken by the ten largest. On cycle 4 day 1 and cycle 7 day 1, as well as at baseline, blood was sampled. V lost 0 bases to trimming and J lost 2 bases; unmatched junction nucleotides: 2. In germline, CDR1 is SGHNT, CDR2 YYREEE (reference sequence). The CDR3 runs to 15 residues. The specimen comprised CD4+ or CD8+ T cells sorted from blood, sampled in a trial of the OX40 agonist ivuxolimab. This receptor was taken from an adult with an advanced solid tumor such as melanoma, head and neck, liver or kidney cancer. The V call is TRBV5-4, the J call TRBJ1-3; 7 positions agree with TRBD1. CDR3 region: CASSLGQGAGNTIYF. As DNA, the CDR3 is TGTGCCAGCAGCTTGGGTCAGGGGGCTGGAAACACCATATATTTT.